A selection of T cell receptor beta chains follows, all from one sample in a study of shared clonotypes between healthy human individuals. TCRdb keeps only in-frame clones here, not all; method: immunoSEQ multiplex PCR. This sample has under 1 million clones, with 80% to 95% found just once. Specimen: naive CD8+ T cells sorted from blood. Receptors originate from a man aged 25 to 40 in good health. Each CDR3 is given with its conserved first and last residue. A D gene is named only where the DNA matches it firmly. The size field is filled for only some rows; it gives once, few, many or a size class.

CDR3 protein,CDR3 DNA,V gene,CDR3 length,J gene,clone size,D gene
CASSPPIAGGLTGELFF,TGTGCCAGCAGCCCCCCCATAGCGGGAGGGCTCACCGGGGAGCTGTTTTTT,TRBV7-9,17,TRBJ2-2,.,TRBD2
CASSLGAGQPISTDTQYF,TGTGCCAGCAGCTTAGGAGCGGGACAACCAATTAGCACAGATACGCAGTATTTT,TRBV11-2,18,TRBJ2-3,once,.
CASSLEGQGQSYEQYF,TGTGCCAGCAGCTTGGAGGGACAAGGGCAAAGTTACGAGCAGTACTTC,TRBV5-6,16,TRBJ2-7,.,.
CASSLSTRGPQHF,TGTGCCAGCAGCTTGTCGACGCGAGGGCCCCAGCATTTT,TRBV13,13,TRBJ1-5,.,.
CASSQDTSGSFRELFF,TGCGCCAGCAGCCAAGATACTAGCGGGAGTTTTCGGGAGCTGTTTTTT,TRBV4-3,16,TRBJ2-2,.,TRBD2
CASSRRLADSYEQYF,TGTGCCAGCAGCCGACGACTAGCGGACTCCTACGAGCAGTACTTC,TRBV7-8,15,TRBJ2-7,.,TRBD2
CASEGSDTEAFF,TGTGCCAGCGAGGGGTCCGACACTGAAGCTTTCTTT,TRBV5-6,12,TRBJ1-1,.,.
CASSLRGQSSYNEQFF,TGTGCCAGCAGCTTAAGGGGGCAAAGCTCCTACAATGAGCAGTTCTTC,TRBV7-9,16,TRBJ2-1,.,TRBD1
CASSYTYEQYF,TGTGCCAGCAGCTACACCTACGAGCAGTACTTC,TRBV7-9,11,TRBJ2-7,.,.
CASSSRQGANTGELFF,TGTGCCAGCAGCTCCAGACAGGGGGCCAACACCGGGGAGCTGTTTTTT,TRBV11-3,16,TRBJ2-2,.,TRBD1
CASSPGQGEVYEQYF,TGTGCCAGCAGCCCCGGTCAGGGTGAGGTCTACGAGCAGTACTTC,TRBV7-6,15,TRBJ2-7,.,.
CASSRDSGKGLAKETQYF,TGTGCCAGCAGCCGCGATAGCGGGAAGGGGCTCGCAAAAGAGACCCAGTACTTC,TRBV7-9,18,TRBJ2-5,once,TRBD2
CASSPGTNTGELFF,TGTGCCAGCAGTCCCGGGACAAACACCGGGGAGCTGTTTTTT,TRBV27,14,TRBJ2-2,.,.
CAISESRQMNTEAFF,TGTGCCATCAGTGAGTCGAGGCAGATGAACACTGAAGCTTTCTTT,TRBV10-3,15,TRBJ1-1,.,.
CASSQEGYNEQFF,TGCGCCAGCAGCCAAGAAGGGTACAATGAGCAGTTCTTC,TRBV4-1,13,TRBJ2-1,.,.
CASRLKTGVVTQYF,TGTGCCAGCCGCCTTAAGACGGGAGTGGTGACCCAGTACTTC,TRBV28,14,TRBJ2-5,.,.
CSAREGAGNTIYF,TGCAGCGCTAGGGAGGGGGCTGGAAACACCATATATTTT,TRBV29-1,13,TRBJ1-3,.,.
CASSDSNTGELFF,TGCGCCAGCAGTGATAGCAACACCGGGGAGCTGTTTTTT,TRBV10-2,13,TRBJ2-2,few,.